A selection of T cell receptor beta chains follows, all from one sample in a study of shared clonotypes between healthy human individuals. Method: immunoSEQ multiplex PCR; TCRdb's copy keeps in-frame clones and lacks some. Among fewer than 600,000 clones, 77% were seen once, and the ten largest hold around 11%. The sample taken for sequencing was PBMCs. The receptors were sampled from a middle-aged woman in good health. Some clones in this sample may be carry-over from other donors' samples. Both conserved end residues are part of each CDR3. Expanded clones are given a class, and other clones once, few, many or no size at all.

v_call,clone_size,j_call,cdr3_length,cdr3_aa
TRBV28,.,TRBJ1-5,14,CASSLADSHQPQHF
TRBV6-5,once,TRBJ2-3,14,CASSYGGSTDTQYF
TRBV6-5,.,TRBJ1-2,12,CASSGQSYGYTF
TRBV7-9,.,TRBJ1-5,16,CASSPTSWQNNQPQHF
TRBV28,.,TRBJ2-1,13,CASSTGLAKEQFF
TRBV28,.,TRBJ1-5,11,CARRDLQPQHF
TRBV18,few,TRBJ2-7,15,CASSPEGQGLYEQYF
TRBV4-1,once,TRBJ2-7,17,CASSPQQGMGVSYEQYF
TRBV9,.,TRBJ2-3,14,CASSVSGGGDTQYF
TRBV6-1,.,TRBJ2-7,15,CASSSRAGQGYEQYF
TRBV15,.,TRBJ2-3,16,CATSSSTGGGPDTQYF
TRBV28,.,TRBJ2-7,15,CASSLQATGTYEQYF
TRBV5-4,.,TRBJ2-2,16,CASSADPGFDTGELFF
TRBV5-6,.,TRBJ1-2,12,CASSWTGSGYTF
TRBV29-1,.,TRBJ2-7,13,CSASGTGSREQYF
TRBV18,.,TRBJ2-3,15,CASSPGLAGADTQYF
TRBV5-1,.,TRBJ1-5,15,CASSLDGANNQPQHF
TRBV18,.,TRBJ2-2,15,CASSQGLVGTGELFF
TRBV7-3,once,TRBJ2-3,15,CASSLLAASTDTQYF
TRBV18,.,TRBJ2-7,14,CASSTGTITYEQYF
TRBV30,.,TRBJ1-2,13,CAWSPGENYGYTF
TRBV7-9,.,TRBJ2-1,12,CASSSSIHEQFF
TRBV4-1,.,TRBJ2-3,18,CASSHLPPRGVLGDTQYF
TRBV7-8,.,TRBJ2-5,14,CASSLYSAGGEQYF
TRBV7-8,.,TRBJ2-7,14,CASSVVAGGYEQYF
TRBV29-1,.,TRBJ2-4,14,CSVVPQGLKNIQYF
TRBV2,.,TRBJ2-7,15,CASSEATGVLYEQYF
TRBV12-2,.,TRBJ2-1,18,CASRLDNGLAGLGNEQFF
TRBV27,.,TRBJ1-1,13,CASRPMGGTEAFF
TRBV27,.,TRBJ1-5,15,CASSRGKDSNQPQHF
TRBV5-1,.,TRBJ2-1,17,CASSLRSSGFSYNEQFF
TRBV5-1,.,TRBJ2-1,14,CASSKTLAGDEQFF
TRBV6-6,.,TRBJ2-7,15,CASGGLAGVPEEQYF
TRBV11-2,few,TRBJ2-1,17,CASSLNERTSGSKEQFF
TRBV28,.,TRBJ1-4,15,CASSSAGVGKEKLFF
TRBV29-1,.,TRBJ1-1,12,CSAGTGDTEAFF
TRBV2,.,TRBJ2-7,13,CASSGQGFFEQYF